A single TCR beta chain is shown here with its context. The antigen is not known. These data come from a study of shared clonotypes between healthy human individuals. Naive CD4+ cells were CD45RA-selected; the remaining cells were memory. Study observations and caveats: Clonotypes that were shared across a few donors made up 4% to 6% of naive CD4 clonotypes. Generally, naive subsets came out with larger estimated richness than memory subsets.

Original methodology: Junction-only immunoSEQ sequences carried no quality scores, so filtering differed. Measured with immunoSEQ multiplex PCR; TCRdb has only the in-frame clones, and not every one. The V and J calls and the clone size are those of that table, but D and trimming were determined from the DNA. The sample gives more than 900,000 clones, 75% to 80% of which show up once; roughly 0.61% is in the top ten. Sample: memory CD4+ T cells from PBMCs. Subset defined: CD45RA-negative fraction. The TCR originated in a man aged 18 to 30 in good health. Some clones in this sample may be carry-over from other donors' samples.

CDR3 protein: CASSFRGEGEQFF. CDR3 in DNA: TGTGCCAGCAGCTTCCGTGGGGAGGGGGAGCAGTTCTTC. This rearrangement joins TRBV7-2 to TRBJ2-1, with 7 bases fitting TRBD2. This CDR3 region has 13 residues. After removal of 3 bases from V and 10 bases from J, the junction contained 6 bases not matched to a gene. The germline V gene encodes CDR1 SGHTA and CDR2 FQGNSA.